This TCR beta chain was recovered during a study of blood T cell repertoires in COVID-19. Looking at the study overall: Sites across the United States, Italy and Spain contributed samples from acute and convalescent COVID-19.

Residents of 24 US areas, aged roughly 18 to 89 years, made up the participants. The study counted Cohort 3 donors as recovered given two negative PCRs, clearance, or symptom resolution. TCRdb's table, derived via immunoSEQ multiplex PCR, lists solely in-frame clones and lacks some. Of around 290,000 clones listed, 90% were seen once; the top ten hold 0.95% to 1.3%. The CDR3 spans 17 residues. Trimming cost V 5 bases and J 2 bases, with 20 bases left between them. The V gene's germline CDR1 is SGHNT and CDR2 YENEEA. Sample: PBMCs or T cells enriched from blood (not recorded which). J is TRBJ2-3 and V is TRBV11-3; weak D call: TRBD2 (5 bases). This sequence originates from a woman in her twenties or thirties who had recovered from COVID-19. For the CDR3, the DNA is TGTGCCAGCAGCCCCCGGGGTAGCGTTGGATACACAGATACGCAGTATTTT. Protein: CASSPRGSVGYTDTQYF. The full variable domain, its missing parts supplied by reference TRBV11-3 and TRBJ2-3, is EAGVVQSPRYKIIEKKQPVAFWCNPISGHNTLYWYLQNLGQGPELLIRYENEEAVDDSQLPKDRFSAERLKGVDSTLKIQPAELGDSAVYLCASSPRGSVGYTDTQYFGPGTRLTVL.